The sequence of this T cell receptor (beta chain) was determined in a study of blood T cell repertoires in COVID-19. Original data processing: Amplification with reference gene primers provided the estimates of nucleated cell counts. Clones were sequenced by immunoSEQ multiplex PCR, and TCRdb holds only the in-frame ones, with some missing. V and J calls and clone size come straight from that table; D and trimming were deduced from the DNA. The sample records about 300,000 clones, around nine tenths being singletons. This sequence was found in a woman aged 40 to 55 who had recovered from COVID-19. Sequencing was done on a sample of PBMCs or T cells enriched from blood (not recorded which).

In nucleotides, the CDR3 is TGTGCCAGCAGCTTAGCGGGGAGTAGCGGGGGGGCCTTGGATACGCAGTATTTT. Amino acids: CASSLAGSSGGALDTQYF. The chain combines TRBV7-9 with TRBJ2-3, with 11 bases that match TRBD2. The V segment lost 0 bases and the J segment 6 bases; nucleotides outside the gene matches: 11. Germline-derived CDR1 and CDR2 are SEHNR and FQNEAQ (reference sequence). CDR3 size: 18 residues.